This T cell receptor beta chain is drawn from a study of T cell repertoires in cytomegalovirus infection. Study context: HLA-B-restricted CMV epitopes that are well studied, plus recently identified HLA-C-restricted ones, were used by the study. CMV infection plus the matching HLA type was flagged by public TCR beta signatures.

The V and J ends lost 7 bases and 6 bases respectively, with 15 bases between them. Germline assignment: CDR1 SGHAT and CDR2 FQNNGV. CDR3 length equals 14 residues. From the reads, TCRdb called clonotypes with MiXCR, one entry per CDR3 protein. In the table there are 450,000 to 650,000 distinct CDR3 sequences, over 35% of which are singletons. Regarding this clonotype: The antigen is not known.

Study-level findings and limits: Frequencies of public TCR beta families were cumulated, and this identified carriers of CMV plus the relevant HLA. The ex vivo response was dominated by HLA-C-restricted CMV-specific TCR beta clonotypes.

This sample comprised cultured PBMCs, obtained from culture after CMV antigen stimulation. The chain links TRBV11-2 to TRBJ2-2, with D perhaps TRBD2 (5 bases). The clonotype comes from a human donor in good health (CMV status not recorded). Some clones in this sample may be carry-over from other donors' samples. The CDR3 is CASNYQRSPGELFF. CDR3 in DNA: TGTGCCAGCAACTACCAGCGGTCCCCCGGGGAGCTGTTTTTT.